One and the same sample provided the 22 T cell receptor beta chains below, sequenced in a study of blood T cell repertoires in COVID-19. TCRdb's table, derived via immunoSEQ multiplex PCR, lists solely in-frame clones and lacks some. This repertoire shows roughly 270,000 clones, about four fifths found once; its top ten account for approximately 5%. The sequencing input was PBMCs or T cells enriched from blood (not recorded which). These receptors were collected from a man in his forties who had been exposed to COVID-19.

The CDR3 region has the DNA TGTGCCAGCAGCCAAGATGGACTGGTGTATGGCTACACCTTC. Residues: CASSQDGLVYGYTF. This chain joins TRBV3-1 (or the pseudogene TRBV3-2) and TRBJ1-2; D remains ambiguous. Trimming took 0 bases from V and 5 from J, leaving 10 bases between them. Germline V gene lookup returns CDR1 LGHDT and CDR2 YNNKEL (reference sequence). The CDR3 length is 14 residues.

CDR3 sequence (DNA): TGCGCCAGCAGCCCAACCTTTGAGGTCTGGCACGAGCAGTACTTC. It encodes CASSPTFEVWHEQYF. V gene TRBV5-1 combines with J gene TRBJ2-7, with unresolved D. There are 15 residues in the CDR3. Germline CDR1 SGHRS, CDR2 YFSETQ. V lost 4 bases to trimming and J lost 5 bases, with 19 bases between them.

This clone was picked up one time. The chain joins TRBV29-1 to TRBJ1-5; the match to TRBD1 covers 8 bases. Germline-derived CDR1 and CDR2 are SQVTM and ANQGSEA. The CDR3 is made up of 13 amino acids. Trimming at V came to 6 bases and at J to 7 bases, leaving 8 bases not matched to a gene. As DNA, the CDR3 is TGCAGCGTCAATACAGGGGGTGGACAGCCCCAGCATTTT. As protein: CSVNTGGGQPQHF.

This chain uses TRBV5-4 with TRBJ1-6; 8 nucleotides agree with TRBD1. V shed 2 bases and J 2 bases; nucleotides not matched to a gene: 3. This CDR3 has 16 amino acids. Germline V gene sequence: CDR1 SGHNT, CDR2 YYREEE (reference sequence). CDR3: CASSLQGDAYNSPLHF. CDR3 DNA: TGTGCCAGCAGCTTACAGGGGGATGCCTATAATTCACCCCTCCACTTT.

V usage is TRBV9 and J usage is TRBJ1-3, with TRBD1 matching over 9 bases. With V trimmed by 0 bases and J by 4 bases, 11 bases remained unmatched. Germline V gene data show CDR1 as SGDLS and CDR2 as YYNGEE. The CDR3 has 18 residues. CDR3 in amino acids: CASSVEPGQGKRGNTIYF. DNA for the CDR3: TGTGCCAGCAGCGTAGAACCGGGACAGGGAAAGCGAGGAAACACCATATATTTT.

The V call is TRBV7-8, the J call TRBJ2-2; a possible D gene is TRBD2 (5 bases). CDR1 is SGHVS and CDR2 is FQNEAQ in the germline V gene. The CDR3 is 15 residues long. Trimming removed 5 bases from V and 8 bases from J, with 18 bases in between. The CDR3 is CASSNTSSLAGELFF. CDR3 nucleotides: TGTGCCAGCAGCAACACTAGTTCGCTGGCTGGGGAGCTGTTTTTT.

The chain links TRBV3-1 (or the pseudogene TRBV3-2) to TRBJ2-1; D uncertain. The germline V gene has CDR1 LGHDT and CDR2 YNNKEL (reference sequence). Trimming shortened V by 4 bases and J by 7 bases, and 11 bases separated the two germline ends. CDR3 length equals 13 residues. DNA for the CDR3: TGTGCCAGCAGCCTGCGCGGTGGGAATGAGCAGTTCTTC. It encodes CASSLRGGNEQFF.

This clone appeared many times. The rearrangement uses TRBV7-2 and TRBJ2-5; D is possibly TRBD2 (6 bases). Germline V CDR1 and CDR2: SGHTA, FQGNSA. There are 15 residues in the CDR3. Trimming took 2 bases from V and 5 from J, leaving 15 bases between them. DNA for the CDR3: TGTGCCAGCAGCTTAAGCGCGGCGGGAATGGAGACCCAGTACTTC. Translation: CASSLSAAGMETQYF. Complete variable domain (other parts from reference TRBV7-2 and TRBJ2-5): GAGVSQSPSNKVTEKGKDVELRCDPISGHTALYWYRQSLGQGLEFLIYFQGNSAPDKSGLPSDRFSAERTGGSVSTLTIQRTQQEDSAVYLCASSLSAAGMETQYFGPGTRLLVL.

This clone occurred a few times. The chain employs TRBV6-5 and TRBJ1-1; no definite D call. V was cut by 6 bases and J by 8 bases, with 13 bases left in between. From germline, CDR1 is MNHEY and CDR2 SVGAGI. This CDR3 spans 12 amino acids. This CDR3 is CASRVVPGEAFF. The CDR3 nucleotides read TGTGCCAGCAGGGTAGTGCCGGGGGAAGCTTTCTTT.

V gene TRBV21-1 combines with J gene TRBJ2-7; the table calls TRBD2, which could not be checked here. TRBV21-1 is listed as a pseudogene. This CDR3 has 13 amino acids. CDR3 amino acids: CASPRTASYEQYF. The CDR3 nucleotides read TGTGCCAGTCCCAGGACTGCGAGCTACGAGCAGTACTTC.

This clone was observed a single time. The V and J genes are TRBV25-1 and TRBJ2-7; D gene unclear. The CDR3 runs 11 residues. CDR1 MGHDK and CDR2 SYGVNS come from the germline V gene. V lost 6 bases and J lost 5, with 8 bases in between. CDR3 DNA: TGTGCCAGCAGAAAATCCGACGAGCAGTACTTC. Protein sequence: CASRKSDEQYF.

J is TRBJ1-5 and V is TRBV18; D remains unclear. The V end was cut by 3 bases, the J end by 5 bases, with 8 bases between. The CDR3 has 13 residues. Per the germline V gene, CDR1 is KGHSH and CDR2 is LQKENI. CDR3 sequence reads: CASSPRFDQPQHF. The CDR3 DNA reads TGTGCCAGCTCACCGAGGTTTGATCAGCCCCAGCATTTT.

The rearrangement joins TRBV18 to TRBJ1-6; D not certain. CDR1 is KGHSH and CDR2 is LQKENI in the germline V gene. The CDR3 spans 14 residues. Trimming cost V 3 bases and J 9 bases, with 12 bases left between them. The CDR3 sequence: CASSPGSPPSPLHF. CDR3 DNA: TGTGCCAGCTCACCTGGGAGCCCCCCTTCACCCCTCCACTTT.

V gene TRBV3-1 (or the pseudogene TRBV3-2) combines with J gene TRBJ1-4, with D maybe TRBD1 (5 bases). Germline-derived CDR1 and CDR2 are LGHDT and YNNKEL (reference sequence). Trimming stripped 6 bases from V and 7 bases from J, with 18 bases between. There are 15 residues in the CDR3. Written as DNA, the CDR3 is TGTGCCAGCAGTACTCGCGCCGAAGGGGTTGAAAAACTGTTTTTT. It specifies CASSTRAEGVEKLFF.

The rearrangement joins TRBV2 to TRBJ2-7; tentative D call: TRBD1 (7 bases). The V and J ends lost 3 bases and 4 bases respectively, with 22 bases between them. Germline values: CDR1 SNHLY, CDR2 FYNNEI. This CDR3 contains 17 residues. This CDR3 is CASSERFGSGGNYEQYF. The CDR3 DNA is TGTGCCAGCAGTGAGAGGTTTGGGTCAGGGGGGAATTACGAGCAGTACTTC.

CDR3 coding DNA: TGTGCCAGCAGCGTCGGGAGGCCAGGCCGGGAAAACATTCAGTACTTC. It specifies CASSVGRPGRENIQYF. V usage is TRBV5-4 and J usage is TRBJ2-4, with TRBD2 identical over 7 bases. V was clipped by 4 bases and J by 5 bases; unmatched bases: 12. The length of the CDR3 is 16 residues. Germline loops: CDR1 SGHNT, CDR2 YYREEE (reference sequence).

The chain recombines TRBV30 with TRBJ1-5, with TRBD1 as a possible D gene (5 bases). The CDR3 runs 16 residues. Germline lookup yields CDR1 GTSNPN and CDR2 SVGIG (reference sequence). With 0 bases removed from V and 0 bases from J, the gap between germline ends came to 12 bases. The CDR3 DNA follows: TGTGCCTGGAGTGTACAGGTAGGGTCTAGCAATCAGCCCCAGCATTTT. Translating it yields CAWSVQVGSSNQPQHF.

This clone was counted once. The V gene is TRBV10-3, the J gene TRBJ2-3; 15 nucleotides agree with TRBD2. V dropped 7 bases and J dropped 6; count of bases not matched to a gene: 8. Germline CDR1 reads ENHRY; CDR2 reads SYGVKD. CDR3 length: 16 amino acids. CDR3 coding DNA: TGTGCCATCACCCCTGGGACTAGCGGGAGGACGGATACGCAGTATTTT. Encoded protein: CAITPGTSGRTDTQYF.

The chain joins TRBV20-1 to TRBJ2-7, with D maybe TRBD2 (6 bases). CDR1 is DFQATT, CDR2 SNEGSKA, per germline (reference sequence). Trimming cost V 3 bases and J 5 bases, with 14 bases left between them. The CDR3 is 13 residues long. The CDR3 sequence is CSASSREYHEQYF. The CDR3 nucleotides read TGCAGTGCTAGTTCACGGGAGTACCACGAGCAGTACTTC.

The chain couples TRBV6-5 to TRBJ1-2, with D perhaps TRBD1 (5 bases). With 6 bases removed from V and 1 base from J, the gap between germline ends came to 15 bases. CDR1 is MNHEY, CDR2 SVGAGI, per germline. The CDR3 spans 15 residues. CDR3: CASSRSRGSNYGYTF. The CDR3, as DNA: TGTGCCAGCAGCCGCTCCCGGGGGAGTAACTATGGCTACACCTTC.

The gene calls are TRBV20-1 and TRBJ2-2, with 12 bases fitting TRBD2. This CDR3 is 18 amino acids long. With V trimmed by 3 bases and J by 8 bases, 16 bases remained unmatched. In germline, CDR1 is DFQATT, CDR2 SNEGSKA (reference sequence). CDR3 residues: CSASDNPTSGRSTGELFF. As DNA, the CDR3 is TGCAGTGCTAGTGATAACCCCACTAGCGGGAGGTCTACAGGGGAGCTGTTTTTT.

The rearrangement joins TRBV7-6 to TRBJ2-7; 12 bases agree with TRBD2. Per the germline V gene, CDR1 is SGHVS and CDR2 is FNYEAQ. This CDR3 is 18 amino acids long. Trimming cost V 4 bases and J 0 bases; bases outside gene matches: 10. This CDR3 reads CASSSAGTSGSSSYEQYF. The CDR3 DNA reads TGTGCCAGCAGCTCGGCCGGGACTAGCGGGTCCAGCTCCTACGAGCAGTACTTC. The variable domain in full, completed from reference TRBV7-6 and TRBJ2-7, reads GAGVSQSPRYKVTKRGQDVALRCDPISGHVSLYWYRQALGQGPEFLTYFNYEAQQDKSGLPNDRFSAERPEGSISTLTIQRTEQRDSAMYRCASSSAGTSGSSSYEQYFGPGTRLTVT.